This record covers a single T cell receptor beta chain. Its target is not known. The sample is drawn from a study of identical twins. Overall study findings and caveats: Findings depended on cross-sectional statistics rather than tracking the same donors. Shared out-of-frame alpha sequences (those common to twins) showed excess low generation probability. Insertions ran lower in abundant cord blood beta clonotypes, though not in memory repertoires.

TCRdb fed the 5' RACE reads into MiXCR, producing one record per CDR3 protein. Among around 160,000 distinct CDR3 sequences listed, roughly 3.2% were seen once. The germline CDR1 and CDR2 sequences are SGHNT and YENEEA. V dropped 3 bases and J dropped 5; count of bases not matched to a gene: 5. The CDR3 runs to 15 residues. The chain is built from TRBV11-3 and TRBJ2-1, with 9 bases fitting TRBD2. The clonotype was recovered from a man aged 18 to 30 in good health. The sample was memory T cells sorted from blood. CDR3 protein: CASSFRGRADNEQFF. CDR3 nucleotides: TGTGCCAGCAGCTTCCGCGGGAGGGCGGACAATGAGCAGTTCTTC.